Reported below is one TCR beta chain. Other DNA sequences from this sample encode an identical CDR3 as well. This entry belongs to a study of blood T cell repertoires in COVID-19. Across the study: T cells, B-cell-depleted T cells, or PBMCs supplied cDNA or gDNA.

The CDR3 contains 11 residues. Trimming pared 4 bases from V and 3 bases from J, leaving 4 bases between. Germline values: CDR1 SGHRS, CDR2 YFSETQ. Using immunoSEQ multiplex PCR, the repertoire was profiled, and TCRdb retains in-frame clones only, with some absent. This table has approximately 450,000 clones, 80% to 90% appearing once. The sample consisted of PBMCs or T cells enriched from blood (not recorded which). The chain combines TRBV5-1 with TRBJ2-5; D not resolved. The clonotype was recovered from a young man who had recovered from COVID-19. CDR3 DNA sequence: TGCGCCAGCAGCATAGAAGAGACCCAGTACTTC. Residues: CASSIEETQYF. Full variable domain (remainder filled in from reference TRBV5-1 and TRBJ2-5): KAGVTQTPRYLIKTRGQQVTLSCSPISGHRSVSWYQQTPGQGLQFLFEYFSETQRNKGNFPGRFSGRQFSNSRSEMNVSTLELGDSALYLCASSIEETQYFGPGTRLLVL.